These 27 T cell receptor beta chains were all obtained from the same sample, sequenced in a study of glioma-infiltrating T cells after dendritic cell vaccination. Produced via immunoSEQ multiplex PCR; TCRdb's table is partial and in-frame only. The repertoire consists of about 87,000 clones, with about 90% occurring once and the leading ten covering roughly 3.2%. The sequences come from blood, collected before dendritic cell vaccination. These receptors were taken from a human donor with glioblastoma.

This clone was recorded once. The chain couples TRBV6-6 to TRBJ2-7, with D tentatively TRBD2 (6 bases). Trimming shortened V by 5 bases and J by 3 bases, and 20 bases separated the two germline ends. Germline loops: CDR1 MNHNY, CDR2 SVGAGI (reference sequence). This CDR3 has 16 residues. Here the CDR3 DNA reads TGTGCCAGCAGTCTATCTCCGGGACTCGAAAGCTACGAGCAGTACTTC. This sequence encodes CASSLSPGLESYEQYF.

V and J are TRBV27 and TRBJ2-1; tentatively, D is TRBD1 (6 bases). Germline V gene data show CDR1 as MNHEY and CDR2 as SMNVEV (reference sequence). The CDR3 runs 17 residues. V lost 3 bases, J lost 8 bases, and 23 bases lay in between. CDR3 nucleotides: TGTGCCAGCAGTTTGGTGGTCCGGCAGGGGTTTCGCGATGAGCAGTTCTTC. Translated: CASSLVVRQGFRDEQFF.

CDR3 coding DNA: TGTGCCAGCTCCACAAAAGACAGGCTGATTGGGTCCGAGCAGTACTTC. It codes for CASSTKDRLIGSEQYF. The chain is built from TRBV18 and TRBJ2-7; weak D call: TRBD1 (6 bases). The CDR3 length is 16 residues. The V and J ends lost 6 bases and 6 bases respectively, with 24 bases between them. Germline CDR1 is KGHSH and CDR2 is LQKENI.

CDR3 DNA sequence: TGTGCCAGCAGCTTAGGAGTCGGTACCGGGGAGCTGTTTTTT. Amino acid sequence: CASSLGVGTGELFF. This sequence joins TRBV5-4 and TRBJ2-2, with unresolved D. The length of the CDR3 is 14 residues. Germline V gene lookup returns CDR1 SGHNT and CDR2 YYREEE (reference sequence). The germline V and J ends were trimmed by 2 bases and 5 bases, with 10 bases remaining between them.

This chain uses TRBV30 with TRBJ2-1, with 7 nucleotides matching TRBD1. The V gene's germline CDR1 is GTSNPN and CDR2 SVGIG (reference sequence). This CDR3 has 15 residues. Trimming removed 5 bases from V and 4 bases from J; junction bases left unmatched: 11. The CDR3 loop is CAWGSGTEIYNEQFF. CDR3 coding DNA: TGTGCCTGGGGATCCGGGACAGAGATTTACAATGAGCAGTTCTTC.

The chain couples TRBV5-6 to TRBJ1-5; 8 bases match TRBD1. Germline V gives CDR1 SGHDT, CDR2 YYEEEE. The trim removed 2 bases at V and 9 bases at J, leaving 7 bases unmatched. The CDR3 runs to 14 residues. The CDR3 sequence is CASSFGTGDRPQHF. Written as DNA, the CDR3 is TGTGCCAGCAGCTTCGGGACAGGAGATCGGCCCCAGCATTTT.

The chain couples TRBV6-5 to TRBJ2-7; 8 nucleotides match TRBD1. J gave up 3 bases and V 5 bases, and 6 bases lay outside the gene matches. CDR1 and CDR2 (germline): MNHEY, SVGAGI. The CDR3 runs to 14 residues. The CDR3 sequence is CASSKDRGFYEQYF. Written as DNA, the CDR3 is TGTGCCAGCAGTAAAGACAGGGGATTCTACGAGCAGTACTTC.

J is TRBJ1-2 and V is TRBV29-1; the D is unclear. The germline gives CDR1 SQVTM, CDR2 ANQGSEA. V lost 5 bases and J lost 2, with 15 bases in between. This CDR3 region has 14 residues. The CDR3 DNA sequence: TGCAGCGTTCGCAGGCCCCAAGAGAACTATGGCTACACCTTC. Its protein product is CSVRRPQENYGYTF.

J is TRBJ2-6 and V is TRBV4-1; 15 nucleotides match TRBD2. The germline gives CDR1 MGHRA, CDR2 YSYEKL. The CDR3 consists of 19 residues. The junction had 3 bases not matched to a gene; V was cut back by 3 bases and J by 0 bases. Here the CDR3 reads CASSQGLAGGFSGANVLTF. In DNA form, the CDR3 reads TGCGCCAGCAGCCAGGGACTAGCGGGGGGATTCTCTGGGGCCAACGTCCTGACTTTC.

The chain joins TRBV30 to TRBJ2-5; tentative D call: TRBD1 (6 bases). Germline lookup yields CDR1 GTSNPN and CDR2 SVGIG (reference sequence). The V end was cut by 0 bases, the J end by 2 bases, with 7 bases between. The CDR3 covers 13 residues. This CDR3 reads CAWSVTGQETQYF. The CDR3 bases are TGTGCCTGGAGTGTAACAGGGCAAGAGACCCAGTACTTC. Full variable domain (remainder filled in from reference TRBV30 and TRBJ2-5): SQTIHQWPATLVQPVGSPLSLECTVEGTSNPNLYWYRQAAGRGLQLLFYSVGIGQISSEVPQNLSASRPQDRQFILSSKKLLLSDSGFYLCAWSVTGQETQYFGPGTRLLVL.

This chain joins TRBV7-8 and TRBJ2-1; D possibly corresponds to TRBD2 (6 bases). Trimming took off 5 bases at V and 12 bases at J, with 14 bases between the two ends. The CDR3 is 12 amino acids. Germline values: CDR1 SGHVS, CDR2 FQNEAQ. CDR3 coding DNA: TGTGCCAGCAGCACGACTAGTTTCGTGCAGTTCTTC. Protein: CASSTTSFVQFF.

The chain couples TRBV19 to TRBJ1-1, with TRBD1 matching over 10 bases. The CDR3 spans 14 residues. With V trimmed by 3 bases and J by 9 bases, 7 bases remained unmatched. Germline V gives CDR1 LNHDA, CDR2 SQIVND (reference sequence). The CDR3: CASSMGDRGQQAFF. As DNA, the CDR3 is TGTGCCAGTAGTATGGGTGACAGGGGGCAACAAGCTTTCTTT. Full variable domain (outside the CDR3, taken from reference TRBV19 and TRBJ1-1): DGGITQSPKYLFRKEGQNVTLSCEQNLNHDAMYWYRQDPGQGLRLIYYSQIVNDFQKGDIAEGYSVSREKKESFPLTVTSAQKNPTAFYLCASSMGDRGQQAFFGQGTRLTVV.

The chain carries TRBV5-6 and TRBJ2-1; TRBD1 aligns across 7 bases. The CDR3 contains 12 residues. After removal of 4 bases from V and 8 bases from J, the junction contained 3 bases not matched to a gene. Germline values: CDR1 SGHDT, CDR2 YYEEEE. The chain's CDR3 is CASSTTGYEQFF. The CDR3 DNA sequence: TGTGCCAGCAGCACGACAGGGTATGAGCAGTTCTTC.

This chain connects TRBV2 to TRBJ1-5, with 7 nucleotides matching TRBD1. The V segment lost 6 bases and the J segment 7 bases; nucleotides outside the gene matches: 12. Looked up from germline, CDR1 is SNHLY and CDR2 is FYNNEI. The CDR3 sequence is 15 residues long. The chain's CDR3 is CASSQDRDSLQPQHF. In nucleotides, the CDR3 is TGTGCCAGCAGCCAAGACCGGGACAGTCTCCAGCCCCAGCATTTT.

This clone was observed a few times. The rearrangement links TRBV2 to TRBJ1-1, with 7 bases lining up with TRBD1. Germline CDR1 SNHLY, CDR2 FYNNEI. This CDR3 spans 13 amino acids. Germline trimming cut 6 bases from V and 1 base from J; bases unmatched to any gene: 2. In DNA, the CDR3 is TGTGCCAGCAGGCGGGACAGGAACACTGAAGCTTTCTTT. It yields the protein CASRRDRNTEAFF.

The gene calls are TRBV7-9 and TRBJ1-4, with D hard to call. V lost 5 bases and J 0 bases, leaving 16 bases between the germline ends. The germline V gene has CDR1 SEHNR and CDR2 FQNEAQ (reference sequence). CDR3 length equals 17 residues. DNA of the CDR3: TGTGCCAGCAGCCCGCCAGTTGGTACAGCAACTAATGAAAAACTGTTTTTT. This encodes CASSPPVGTATNEKLFF.

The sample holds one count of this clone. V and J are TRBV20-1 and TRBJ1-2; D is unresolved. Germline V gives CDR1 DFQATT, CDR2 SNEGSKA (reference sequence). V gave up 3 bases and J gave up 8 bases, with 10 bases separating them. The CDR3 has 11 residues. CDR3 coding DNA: TGCAGTGCTAGGAATCCGGGAGGCTACACCTTC. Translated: CSARNPGGYTF.

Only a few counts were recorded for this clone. This CDR3 reads CASSPGRGDEKLFF. Written as DNA, the CDR3 is TGTGCCAGCAGCCCTGGTCGCGGGGATGAAAAACTGTTTTTT. The V and J genes are TRBV7-9 and TRBJ1-4, with unresolved D. The CDR3 is 14 residues long. With 5 bases removed from V and 6 bases from J, the gap between germline ends came to 13 bases. Germline CDR1 reads SEHNR; CDR2 reads FQNEAQ (reference sequence). The whole variable domain, remainder taken from reference TRBV7-9 and TRBJ1-4, is DTGVSQNPRHKITKRGQNVTFRCDPISEHNRLYWYRQTLGQGPEFLTYFQNEAQLEKSRLLSDRFSAERPKGSFSTLEIQRTEQGDSAMYLCASSPGRGDEKLFFGSGTQLSVL.

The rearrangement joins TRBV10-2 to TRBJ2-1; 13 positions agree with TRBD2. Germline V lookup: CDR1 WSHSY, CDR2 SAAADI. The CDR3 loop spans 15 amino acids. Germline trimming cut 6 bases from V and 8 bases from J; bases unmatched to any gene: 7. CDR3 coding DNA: TGCGCCAGCAGCCGGACTAGCGGGGGCATGGATGAGCAGTTCTTC. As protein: CASSRTSGGMDEQFF.

This CDR3 reads CSVEDGAVGRTGEVPDTQYF. The CDR3 nucleotides read TGCAGCGTTGAAGATGGAGCGGTTGGGCGGACAGGGGAAGTACCAGATACGCAGTATTTT. This rearrangement joins TRBV29-1 to TRBJ2-3, with 9 bases matching TRBD1. CDR1 SQVTM and CDR2 ANQGSEA come from the germline V gene. V was clipped by 0 bases and J by 4 bases; unmatched bases: 20. The CDR3 covers 20 residues.

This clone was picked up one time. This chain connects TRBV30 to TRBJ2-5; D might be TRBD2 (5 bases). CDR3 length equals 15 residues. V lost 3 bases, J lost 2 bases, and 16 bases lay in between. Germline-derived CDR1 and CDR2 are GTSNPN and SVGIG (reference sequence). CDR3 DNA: TGTGCCTGGAGAAAAATGGGGAGTCGGCAAGAGACCCAGTACTTC. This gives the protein CAWRKMGSRQETQYF. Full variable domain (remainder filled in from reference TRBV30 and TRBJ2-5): SQTIHQWPATLVQPVGSPLSLECTVEGTSNPNLYWYRQAAGRGLQLLFYSVGIGQISSEVPQNLSASRPQDRQFILSSKKLLLSDSGFYLCAWRKMGSRQETQYFGPGTRLLVL.

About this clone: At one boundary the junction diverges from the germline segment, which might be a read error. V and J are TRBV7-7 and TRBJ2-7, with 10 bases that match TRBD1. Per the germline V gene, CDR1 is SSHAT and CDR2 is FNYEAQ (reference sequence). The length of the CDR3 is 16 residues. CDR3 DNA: TGTGCTAGCAGCCACGCTCCGGGACAGGGGTCGGGCGAGCAGTACTTC. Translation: CASSHAPGQGSGEQYF. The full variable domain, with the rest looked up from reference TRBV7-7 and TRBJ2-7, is GAGVSQSPRYKVTKRGQDVTLRCDPISSHATLYWYQQALGQGPEFLTYFNYEAQPDKSGLPSDRFSAERPEGSISTLTIQRTEQRDSAMYRCASSHAPGQGSGEQYFGPGTRLTVT.

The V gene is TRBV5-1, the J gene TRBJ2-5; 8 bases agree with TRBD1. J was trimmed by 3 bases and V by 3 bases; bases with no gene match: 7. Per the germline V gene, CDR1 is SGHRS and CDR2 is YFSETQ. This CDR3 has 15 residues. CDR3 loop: CASSSGGAGEETQYF. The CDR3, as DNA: TGCGCCAGCAGCTCAGGGGGCGCGGGCGAAGAGACCCAGTACTTC.

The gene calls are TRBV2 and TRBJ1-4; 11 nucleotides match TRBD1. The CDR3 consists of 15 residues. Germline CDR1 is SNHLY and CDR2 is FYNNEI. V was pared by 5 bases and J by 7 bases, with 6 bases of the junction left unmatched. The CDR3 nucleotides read TGTGCCAGCAGTCGGACCGGGACAGGGGGTGAAAAACTGTTTTTT. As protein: CASSRTGTGGEKLFF.

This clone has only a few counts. The CDR3 is CASSLGLAGGFYNEQFF. DNA for the CDR3: TGCGCCAGCAGCTTGGGACTAGCGGGGGGTTTCTACAATGAGCAGTTCTTC. The rearrangement joins TRBV5-1 to TRBJ2-1; 13 bases align to TRBD2. With V trimmed by 0 bases and J by 3 bases, 3 bases remained unmatched. Germline loops: CDR1 SGHRS, CDR2 YFSETQ. The CDR3 covers 17 residues.

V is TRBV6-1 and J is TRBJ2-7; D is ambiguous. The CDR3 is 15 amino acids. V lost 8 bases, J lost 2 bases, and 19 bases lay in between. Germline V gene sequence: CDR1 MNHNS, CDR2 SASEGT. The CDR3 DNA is TGTGCCAGCTCGCCCGTCTCCCACAGAACCTACGAGCAGTACTTC. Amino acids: CASSPVSHRTYEQYF.

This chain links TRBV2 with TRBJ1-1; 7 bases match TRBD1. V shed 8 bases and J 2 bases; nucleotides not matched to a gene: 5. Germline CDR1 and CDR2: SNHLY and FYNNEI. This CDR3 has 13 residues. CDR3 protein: CASDWDSNTEAFF. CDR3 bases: TGTGCCAGCGACTGGGACAGCAACACTGAAGCTTTCTTT.